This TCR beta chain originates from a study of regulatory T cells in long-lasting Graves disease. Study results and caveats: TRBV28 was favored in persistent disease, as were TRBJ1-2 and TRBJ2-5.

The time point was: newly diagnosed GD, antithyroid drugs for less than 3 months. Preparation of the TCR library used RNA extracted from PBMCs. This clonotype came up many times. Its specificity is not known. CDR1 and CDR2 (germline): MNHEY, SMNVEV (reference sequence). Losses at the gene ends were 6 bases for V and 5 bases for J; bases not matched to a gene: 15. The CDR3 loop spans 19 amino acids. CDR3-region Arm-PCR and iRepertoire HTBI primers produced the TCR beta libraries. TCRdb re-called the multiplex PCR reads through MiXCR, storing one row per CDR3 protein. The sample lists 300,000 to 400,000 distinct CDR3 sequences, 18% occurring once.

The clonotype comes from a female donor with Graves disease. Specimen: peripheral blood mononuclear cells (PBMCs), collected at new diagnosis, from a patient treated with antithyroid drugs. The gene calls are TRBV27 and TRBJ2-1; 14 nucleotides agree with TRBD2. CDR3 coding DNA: TGTGCCAGCAGAACCAGCCTCGGACTAGCGGGAGGACAGGACAATGAGCAGTTCTTC. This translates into CASRTSLGLAGGQDNEQFF.